Shown below are 26 T cell receptor beta chains from a single sample sequenced in a study of neurological immune-mediated disorders. Each CDR3 protein gets one entry after TCRdb re-called the 5' RACE reads with MiXCR. Seen here are about 14,000 distinct CDR3 sequences, less than 15% observed once, and the top ten hold roughly two fifths. The sample comprised CD8+ T cells from blood. All receptors derive from a female donor with HTLV-1-associated myelopathy (HAM/TSP).

This clonotype came up many times. This chain joins TRBV7-2 and TRBJ2-5; D is ambiguous. There are 13 residues in the CDR3. Germline CDR1 reads SGHTA; CDR2 reads FQGNSA. The V gene lost 4 bases and the J gene lost 5 bases, with 11 bases spanning the gap. The chain's CDR3 is CASSSPPVETQYF. CDR3 in DNA: TGTGCCAGCAGCTCACCGCCGGTGGAGACCCAGTACTTC.

Ten or more counts support this clonotype. The chain uses TRBV28 and TRBJ2-3, with 11 bases that match TRBD2. This CDR3 comprises 16 residues. The V and J ends lost 3 bases and 6 bases, in that order; junction bases with no gene match: 8. Germline CDR1 and CDR2: MDHEN and SYDVKM. CDR3 coding DNA: TGTGCCAGCAGTTTGCTTCTAGCGGGGGGCGAGGATACGCAGTATTTT. Its protein product is CASSLLLAGGEDTQYF.

This sequence joins TRBV19 and TRBJ2-7; perhaps D is TRBD1 or TRBD2 (6 bases each). V was cut by 2 bases and J by 6 bases, with 17 bases left in between. Germline assignment: CDR1 LNHDA and CDR2 SQIVND (reference sequence). The CDR3 runs 15 residues. As DNA, the CDR3 is TGTGCCAGTAGTATAATAGCAGGGGACTCCGGCGAGCAGTACTTC. Translating it yields CASSIIAGDSGEQYF.

This clonotype has more than one count but fewer than ten. CDR3 bases: TGTGCCAGCAGCCCTAGGACTAGCACCCCAGGCGAGCAGTTCTTC. Its translation: CASSPRTSTPGEQFF. The chain couples TRBV7-6 to TRBJ2-1; 8 bases are shared with TRBD2. The CDR3 spans 15 residues. Trimming cost V 5 bases and J 10 bases; bases outside gene matches: 13. Germline V gene sequence: CDR1 SGHVS, CDR2 FNYEAQ.

This clonotype was seen ten or more times. The rearrangement uses TRBV5-1 and TRBJ2-1; D may match TRBD1 or TRBD2 (5 bases each). V was shortened by 0 bases and J by 4 bases, with 11 bases between the two germline ends. CDR3 size: 15 residues. Germline loops: CDR1 SGHRS, CDR2 YFSETQ. CDR3 protein: CASSLEGGGYNEQFF. The CDR3 coding sequence is TGCGCCAGCAGCTTGGAGGGTGGGGGATACAATGAGCAGTTCTTC.

This clonotype was counted at least ten times. The chain has TRBV5-1 and TRBJ1-1; TRBD1 agrees at 8 bases. Germline CDR1 SGHRS, CDR2 YFSETQ. Trimming at V came to 6 bases and at J to 5 bases, leaving 9 bases not matched to a gene. CDR3 length: 14 residues. In DNA, the CDR3 is TGCGCCAGCACCGACGGACAGGGCCGTACTGAAGCTTTCTTT. Amino acid sequence: CASTDGQGRTEAFF.

The chain combines TRBV7-8 with TRBJ2-1, with TRBD2 matching 14 bases. Unmatched junction bases numbered 9, after V lost 8 bases and J lost 12 bases. Per the germline V gene, CDR1 is SGHVS and CDR2 is FQNEAQ. The length of the CDR3 is 14 residues. DNA of the CDR3: TGTGCCAGCGGACTAGCGGGGGGTTCCTACGTGCAGTTCTTC. Residues: CASGLAGGSYVQFF.

This clonotype was found many times. This chain uses TRBV5-1 with TRBJ2-2, with 7 positions matching TRBD2. V was pared by 4 bases and J by 0 bases, with 0 bases of the junction left unmatched. The CDR3 loop spans 14 amino acids. Germline lookup yields CDR1 SGHRS and CDR2 YFSETQ. The CDR3 loop is CASSGGANTGELFF. CDR3 nucleotides: TGCGCCAGCAGCGGGGGGGCGAACACCGGGGAGCTGTTTTTT.

This clonotype has a count of ten or more. The CDR3 sequence: CASSQTDRIARTNEKLFF. CDR3 nucleotide sequence: TGTGCCAGCAGCCAAACGGACAGAATTGCCAGGACTAATGAAAAACTGTTTTTT. V usage is TRBV14 and J usage is TRBJ1-4; D is possibly TRBD1 (6 bases). Looked up from germline, CDR1 is SGHDN and CDR2 is FVKESK. V gave up 2 bases and J gave up 2 bases, with 18 bases separating them. The length of the CDR3 is 18 residues.

This clonotype was seen repeatedly, ten times or more. V is TRBV6-2 or TRBV6-3 and J is TRBJ2-3; D uncertain. Germline V gene data show CDR1 as MNHEY and CDR2 as SVGEGT. The CDR3 has 11 residues. V was shortened by 6 bases and J by 6 bases, with 7 bases between the two germline ends. The CDR3 coding sequence is TGTGCCAGCAGGGTCCGGGATACGCAGTATTTT. This encodes CASRVRDTQYF.

This clonotype has a count of ten or more. The chain has TRBV7-6 and TRBJ2-1, with 8 nucleotides matching TRBD2. The CDR3 contains 16 residues. Trimming at V came to 4 bases and at J to 7 bases, leaving 12 bases not matched to a gene. Germline assignment: CDR1 SGHVS and CDR2 FNYEAQ. The CDR3 nucleotides read TGTGCCAGCAGCTGGGCCACGACGGGAGGGCCAAATGAGCAGTTCTTC. Residues: CASSWATTGGPNEQFF.

A remark on this clonotype: As the CDR3 is not closed by the conserved phenylalanine or tryptophan, this likely results from a read error. This chain joins TRBV5-6 and TRBJ2-3, with a tentative D call TRBD2 (6 bases). Germline lookup yields CDR1 SGHDT and CDR2 YYEEEE. V was pared by 0 bases and J by 6 bases, with 14 bases between. The CDR3 extends over 15 amino acids. The CDR3 protein is CASSLGAGEGDTQYV. CDR3 bases: TGTGCCAGCAGCTTGGGAGCGGGTGAGGGGGATACGCAGTATGTT.

Ten or more counts support this clonotype. The chain joins TRBV20-1 to TRBJ2-1; D is perhaps TRBD1 (5 bases). This CDR3 spans 15 amino acids. CDR1 and CDR2 (germline): DFQATT, SNEGSKA (reference sequence). V lost 5 bases and J lost 6, with 20 bases in between. CDR3 in DNA: TGCAGTGCTCGCCGTAGACAGAATAACCTCAATGAGCAGTTCTTC. Translated: CSARRRQNNLNEQFF.

Many counts were recorded for this clonotype. The chain carries TRBV7-3 and TRBJ2-3; D unresolved. The germline V gene encodes CDR1 SGHTA and CDR2 FQGTGA. This CDR3 is 14 amino acids long. V was trimmed by 2 bases and J by 2 bases, leaving 8 bases between them. In nucleotides, the CDR3 is TGTGCCAGCAGCTTAGGGGAAAACACAGATACGCAGTATTTT. It translates to CASSLGENTDTQYF.

This clonotype was detected ten times or more. As DNA, the CDR3 is TGCGCCAGCAGCCGCGGACAGGGCTCCGGGGAGCTGTTTTTT. Its translation is CASSRGQGSGELFF. The rearrangement uses TRBV4-1 and TRBJ2-2; 8 nucleotides align to TRBD1. Unmatched junction bases numbered 4, after V lost 4 bases and J lost 6 bases. The germline gives CDR1 MGHRA, CDR2 YSYEKL. There are 14 residues in the CDR3.

This clonotype was counted many times. The rearrangement joins TRBV7-6 to TRBJ2-7; possible D gene TRBD2, 5 bases. The CDR3 runs to 13 residues. Germline V gene lookup returns CDR1 SGHVS and CDR2 FNYEAQ. Trimming removed 5 bases from V and 3 bases from J, with 11 bases in between. CDR3 amino acids: CASSDPTNYEQYF. The CDR3 DNA sequence: TGTGCCAGCAGCGACCCGACTAACTACGAGCAGTACTTC.

The table lists this clonotype with many counts. The chain links TRBV9 to TRBJ2-5; D may be TRBD1 (6 bases). V lost 1 base, J lost 3 bases, and 10 bases lay in between. The CDR3 consists of 14 residues. Per germline, CDR1 SGDLS and CDR2 YYNGEE. CDR3 amino acids: CASSVPDSKETQYF. The CDR3 DNA follows: TGTGCCAGCAGCGTACCGGACAGTAAAGAGACCCAGTACTTC.

This clonotype was seen at least ten times. The V call is TRBV7-6, the J call TRBJ2-1; no clear D gene. The CDR3 contains 14 residues. The germline CDR1 and CDR2 sequences are SGHVS and FNYEAQ. V was shortened by 3 bases and J by 0 bases, with 6 bases between the two germline ends. CDR3 amino acids: CASSLGSSYNEQFF. The CDR3 DNA reads TGTGCCAGCAGCTTGGGTAGCTCCTACAATGAGCAGTTCTTC.

This clonotype appeared many times. The CDR3 nucleotides read TGTGCCAGCAGCCCCATATTCGGCAGACGGGGATCCACCGGGGAGCTGTTTTTT. This translates into CASSPIFGRRGSTGELFF. The chain carries TRBV7-9 and TRBJ2-2; the D gene is possibly TRBD2 (5 bases). Trimming removed 5 bases from V and 4 bases from J, with 23 bases in between. The germline gives CDR1 SEHNR, CDR2 FQNEAQ (reference sequence). This CDR3 is 18 amino acids long.

V is TRBV20-1 and J is TRBJ2-1; TRBD2 matches 9 bases. V shed 5 bases, J shed 9 bases, and the junction held 8 bases outside the gene matches. The CDR3 length is 13 residues. Germline CDR1 is DFQATT and CDR2 is SNEGSKA (reference sequence). The DNA for the CDR3 is TGCAGTGCTCCGGAGGGGCGGGGGGGTGAGCAGTTCTTC. Protein sequence: CSAPEGRGGEQFF.

In this sample, this clonotype turned up many times. The J gene is TRBJ2-5, the V gene TRBV7-6, with a tentative D call TRBD2 (5 bases). The V end was cut by 3 bases, the J end by 2 bases, with 16 bases between. Per the germline V gene, CDR1 is SGHVS and CDR2 is FNYEAQ. The CDR3 contains 16 residues. CDR3 coding DNA: TGTGCCAGCAGCTTTGGGGTCGCGGGCTTACAAGAGACCCAGTACTTC. As protein: CASSFGVAGLQETQYF. Full variable domain (remainder filled in from reference TRBV7-6 and TRBJ2-5): GAGVSQSPRYKVTKRGQDVALRCDPISGHVSLYWYRQALGQGPEFLTYFNYEAQQDKSGLPNDRFSAERPEGSISTLTIQRTEQRDSAMYRCASSFGVAGLQETQYFGPGTRLLVL.

This clonotype was counted ten times or more. The chain links TRBV6-7 to TRBJ2-5; 7 bases line up with TRBD2. TRBV6-7 is an open reading frame, and its role is uncertain. With V trimmed by 7 bases and J by 2 bases, 19 bases remained unmatched. The CDR3 length is 18 residues. CDR3 in amino acids: CASTTGREREKTQETQYF. The DNA for the CDR3 is TGTGCCAGCACCACTGGGCGGGAGAGAGAGAAGACTCAAGAGACCCAGTACTTC.

This clonotype was counted ten times or more. V and J are TRBV13 and TRBJ1-2, with D perhaps TRBD1 (5 bases). The CDR3 runs 14 residues. V lost 0 bases and J lost 6, with 11 bases in between. Germline CDR1 and CDR2: PRHDT and FYEKMQ (reference sequence). CDR3 residues: CASSLGLRGNGYTF. CDR3 in DNA: TGTGCCAGCAGCTTAGGCCTAAGGGGCAATGGCTACACCTTC.

This clonotype has a count of ten or more. The CDR3 DNA follows: TGTGCCAGCAGCCAAGGGACTAGCCCCACAGATACGCAGTATTTT. Its translation: CASSQGTSPTDTQYF. This sequence joins TRBV4-2 and TRBJ2-3; 8 bases map to TRBD2. CDR3 length: 15 amino acids. Germline V gene lookup returns CDR1 LGHNA and CDR2 YNFKEQ. J lost 2 bases, V lost 1 base, and 2 bases had no gene match.

This clonotype has a count of ten or more. The rearrangement uses TRBV6-1 and TRBJ1-2; D is uncertain. The V gene lost 2 bases and the J gene lost 3 bases, with 7 bases spanning the gap. The CDR3 runs 13 residues. Germline V gene sequence: CDR1 MNHNS, CDR2 SASEGT. CDR3 coding DNA: TGTGCCAGCAGTGAAAAACAGCACTATGGCTACACCTTC. Translating gives CASSEKQHYGYTF.

At least ten counts were recorded for this clonotype. The chain is built from TRBV7-9 and TRBJ2-1, with unresolved D. The CDR3 runs to 11 residues. Trimming pared 0 bases from V and 10 bases from J, leaving 4 bases between. Germline CDR1 is SEHNR and CDR2 is FQNEAQ (reference sequence). CDR3 amino acids: CASSLAGEQFF. DNA for the CDR3: TGTGCCAGCAGCTTAGCAGGGGAGCAGTTCTTC.